This note documents a single T cell receptor (beta chain) sequence. The CDR3 is 12 amino acids. Trimming took 4 bases from V and 8 from J, leaving 11 bases between them. From germline, CDR1 is SEHNR and CDR2 FQNEAQ (reference sequence). This record comes from a study of blood T cell repertoires in COVID-19. Looking at the study overall: Some COVID-19 samples were acute and others convalescent; all came from the United States, Italy and Spain. T cells, B-cell-depleted T cells, or PBMCs provided the cDNA or gDNA that served as material.

In the authors' workflow: Using reference gene primer amplification, nucleated cell counts were estimated. Using immunoSEQ multiplex PCR, the repertoire was profiled, and TCRdb retains in-frame clones only, with some absent. That table furnishes V, J and clone size, whereas the DNA furnished D and trimming. The sample contains tens of thousands of clones, 80% to 90% of which appear only once. The sample was peripheral blood. This chain connects TRBV7-9 to TRBJ1-1, with D unclear. The clonotype was recovered from a man aged 55 to 70 in a cohort sampled during active COVID-19. CDR3 sequence (DNA): TGTGCCAGCAGCTCATCGGGGTTCGAAGCTTTCTTT. It encodes CASSSSGFEAFF.